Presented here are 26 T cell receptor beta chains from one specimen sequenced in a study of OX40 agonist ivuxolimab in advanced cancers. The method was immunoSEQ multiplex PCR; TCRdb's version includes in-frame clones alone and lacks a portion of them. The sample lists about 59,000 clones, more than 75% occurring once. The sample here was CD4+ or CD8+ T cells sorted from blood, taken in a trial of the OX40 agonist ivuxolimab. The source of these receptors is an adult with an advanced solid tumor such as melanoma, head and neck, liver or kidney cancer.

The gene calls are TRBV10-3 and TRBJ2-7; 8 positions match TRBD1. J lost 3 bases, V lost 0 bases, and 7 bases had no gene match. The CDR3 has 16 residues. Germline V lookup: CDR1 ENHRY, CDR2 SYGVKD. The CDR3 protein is CAISESYRTGHYEQYF. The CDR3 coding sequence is TGTGCCATCAGTGAGTCTTACCGGACAGGGCACTACGAGCAGTACTTC.

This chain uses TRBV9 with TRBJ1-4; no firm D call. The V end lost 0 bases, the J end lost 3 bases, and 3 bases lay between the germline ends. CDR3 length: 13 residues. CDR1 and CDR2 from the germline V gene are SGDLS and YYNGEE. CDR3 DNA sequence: TGTGCCAGCAGCGTAGACCCTAATGAAAAACTGTTTTTT. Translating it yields CASSVDPNEKLFF.

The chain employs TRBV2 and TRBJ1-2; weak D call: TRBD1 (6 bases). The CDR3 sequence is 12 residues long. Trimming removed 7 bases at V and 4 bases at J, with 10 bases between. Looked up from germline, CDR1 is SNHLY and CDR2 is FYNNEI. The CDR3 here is CASMTGTYGYTF. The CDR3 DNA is TGTGCCAGCATGACAGGAACCTATGGCTACACCTTC.

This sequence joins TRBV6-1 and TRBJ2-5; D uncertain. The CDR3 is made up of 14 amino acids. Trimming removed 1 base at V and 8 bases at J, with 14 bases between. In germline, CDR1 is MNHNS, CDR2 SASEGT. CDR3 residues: CASSEVLGQVTQYF. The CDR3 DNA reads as TGTGCCAGCAGTGAAGTTCTCGGCCAAGTAACCCAGTACTTC.

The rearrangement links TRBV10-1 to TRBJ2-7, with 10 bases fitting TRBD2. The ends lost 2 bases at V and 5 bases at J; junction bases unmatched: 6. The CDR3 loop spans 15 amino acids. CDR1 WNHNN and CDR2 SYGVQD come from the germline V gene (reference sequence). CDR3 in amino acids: CASSEMASGRHEQYF. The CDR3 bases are TGCGCCAGCAGTGAGATGGCTAGCGGGAGACACGAGCAGTACTTC.

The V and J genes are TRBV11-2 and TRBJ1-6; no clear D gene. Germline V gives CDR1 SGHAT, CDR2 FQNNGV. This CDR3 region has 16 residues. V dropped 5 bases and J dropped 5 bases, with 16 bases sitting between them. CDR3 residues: CASSVKRPLHNSPLHF. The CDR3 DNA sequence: TGTGCCAGCAGCGTGAAAAGGCCTCTCCATAATTCACCCCTCCACTTT.

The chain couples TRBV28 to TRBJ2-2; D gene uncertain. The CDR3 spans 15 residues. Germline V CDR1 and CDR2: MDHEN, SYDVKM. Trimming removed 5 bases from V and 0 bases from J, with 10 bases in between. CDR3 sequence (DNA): TGTGCCAGCAGTCCCCCCATAGCGAACACCGGGGAGCTGTTTTTT. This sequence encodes CASSPPIANTGELFF.

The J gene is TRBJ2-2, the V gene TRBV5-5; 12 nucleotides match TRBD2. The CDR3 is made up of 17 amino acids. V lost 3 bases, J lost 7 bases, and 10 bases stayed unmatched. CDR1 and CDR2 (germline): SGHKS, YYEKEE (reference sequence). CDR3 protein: CASSSMTSGSVFGELFF. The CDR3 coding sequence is TGTGCCAGCAGCTCCATGACTAGCGGGAGTGTTTTCGGGGAGCTGTTTTTT.

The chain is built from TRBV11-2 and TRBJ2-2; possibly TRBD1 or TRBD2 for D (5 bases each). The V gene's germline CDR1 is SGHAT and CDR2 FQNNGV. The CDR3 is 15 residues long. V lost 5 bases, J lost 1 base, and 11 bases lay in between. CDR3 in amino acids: CASSNRDENTGELFF. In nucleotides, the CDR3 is TGTGCCAGCAGCAACCGGGACGAGAACACCGGGGAGCTGTTTTTT.

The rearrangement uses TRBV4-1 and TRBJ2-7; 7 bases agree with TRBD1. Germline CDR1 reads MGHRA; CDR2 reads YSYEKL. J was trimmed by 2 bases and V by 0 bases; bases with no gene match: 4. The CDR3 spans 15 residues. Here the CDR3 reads CASSQETGRAYEQYF. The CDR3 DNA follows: TGCGCCAGCAGCCAAGAGACAGGGCGAGCCTACGAGCAGTACTTC.

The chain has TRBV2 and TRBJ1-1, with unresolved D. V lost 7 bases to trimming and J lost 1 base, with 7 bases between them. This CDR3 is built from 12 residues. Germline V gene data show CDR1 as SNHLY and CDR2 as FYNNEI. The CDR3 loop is CASKNSNTEAFF. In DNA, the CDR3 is TGTGCCAGCAAAAATTCGAACACTGAAGCTTTCTTT.

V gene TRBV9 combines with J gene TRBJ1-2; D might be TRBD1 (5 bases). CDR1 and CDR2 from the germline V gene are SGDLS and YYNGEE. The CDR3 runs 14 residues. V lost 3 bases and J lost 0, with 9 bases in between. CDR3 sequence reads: CASSGREANYGYTF. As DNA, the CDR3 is TGTGCCAGCAGCGGCAGGGAAGCTAACTATGGCTACACCTTC. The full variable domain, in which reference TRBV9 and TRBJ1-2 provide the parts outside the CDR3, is DSGVTQTPKHLITATGQRVTLRCSPRSGDLSVYWYQQSLDQGLQFLIQYYNGEERAKGNILERFSAQQFPDLHSELNLSSLELGDSALYFCASSGREANYGYTFGSGTRLTVV.

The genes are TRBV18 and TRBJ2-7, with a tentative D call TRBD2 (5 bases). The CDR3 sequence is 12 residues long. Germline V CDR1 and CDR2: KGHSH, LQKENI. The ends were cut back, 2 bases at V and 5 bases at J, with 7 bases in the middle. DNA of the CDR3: TGTGCCAGCTCACCAACGGGGAACGAGCAGTACTTC. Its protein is CASSPTGNEQYF.

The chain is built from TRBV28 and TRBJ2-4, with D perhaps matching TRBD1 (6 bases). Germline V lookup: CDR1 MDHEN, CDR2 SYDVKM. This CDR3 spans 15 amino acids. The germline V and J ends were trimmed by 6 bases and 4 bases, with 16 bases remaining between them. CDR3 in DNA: TGTGCCAGCAGCCAACCACGGACAGCGAAAAACATTCAGTACTTC. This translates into CASSQPRTAKNIQYF. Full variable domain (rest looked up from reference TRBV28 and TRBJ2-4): DVKVTQSSRYLVKRTGEKVFLECVQDMDHENMFWYRQDPGLGLRLIYFSYDVKMKEKGDIPEGYSVSREKKERFSLILESASTNQTSMYLCASSQPRTAKNIQYFGAGTRLSVL.

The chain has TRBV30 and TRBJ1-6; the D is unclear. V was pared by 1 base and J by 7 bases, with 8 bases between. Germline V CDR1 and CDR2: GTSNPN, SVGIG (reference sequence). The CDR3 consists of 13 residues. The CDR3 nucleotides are TGTGCCTGGAGTGAGAAGCAGAATTCACCCCTCCACTTT. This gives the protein CAWSEKQNSPLHF.

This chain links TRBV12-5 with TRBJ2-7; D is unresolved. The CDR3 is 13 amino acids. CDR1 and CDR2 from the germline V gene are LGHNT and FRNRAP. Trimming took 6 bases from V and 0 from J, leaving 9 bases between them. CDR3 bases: TGTGCTAGTGGGCCCGGCGGCTCCTACGAGCAGTACTTC. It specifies CASGPGGSYEQYF.

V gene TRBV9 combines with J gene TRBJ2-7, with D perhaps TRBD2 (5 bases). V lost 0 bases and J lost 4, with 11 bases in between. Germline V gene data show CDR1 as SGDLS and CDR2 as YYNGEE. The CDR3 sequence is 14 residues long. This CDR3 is CASSVDHGGYEQYF. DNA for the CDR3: TGTGCCAGCAGCGTAGACCACGGAGGATACGAGCAGTACTTC.

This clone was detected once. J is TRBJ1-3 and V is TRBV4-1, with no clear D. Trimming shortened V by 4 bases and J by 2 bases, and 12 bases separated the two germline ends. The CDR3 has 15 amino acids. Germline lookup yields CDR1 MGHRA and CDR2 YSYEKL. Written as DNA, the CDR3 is TGCGCCAGCAGCCGGCTATCGGGAACTGGAAACACCATATATTTT. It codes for CASSRLSGTGNTIYF.

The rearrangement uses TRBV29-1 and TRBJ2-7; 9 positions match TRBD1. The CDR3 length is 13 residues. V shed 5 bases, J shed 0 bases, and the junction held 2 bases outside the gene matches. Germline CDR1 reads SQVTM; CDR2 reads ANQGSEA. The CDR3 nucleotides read TGCAGCGTTCGGACAGGGGACTCCTACGAGCAGTACTTC. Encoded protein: CSVRTGDSYEQYF.

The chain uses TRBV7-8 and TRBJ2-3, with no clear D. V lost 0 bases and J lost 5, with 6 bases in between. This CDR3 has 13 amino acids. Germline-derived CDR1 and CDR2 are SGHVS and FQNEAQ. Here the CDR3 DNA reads TGTGCCAGCAGCTTAGCGCATCAAGATACGCAGTATTTT. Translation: CASSLAHQDTQYF.

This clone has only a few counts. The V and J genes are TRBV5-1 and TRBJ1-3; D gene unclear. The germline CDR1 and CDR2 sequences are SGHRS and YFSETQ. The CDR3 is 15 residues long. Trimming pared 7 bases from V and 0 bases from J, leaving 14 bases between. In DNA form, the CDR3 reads TGCGCCAGCTCCGACTCTCAGAGCTCTGGAAACACCATATATTTT. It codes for CASSDSQSSGNTIYF.

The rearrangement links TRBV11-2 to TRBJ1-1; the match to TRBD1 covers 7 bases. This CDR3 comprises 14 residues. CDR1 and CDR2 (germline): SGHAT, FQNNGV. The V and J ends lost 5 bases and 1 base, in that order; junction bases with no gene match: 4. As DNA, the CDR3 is TGTGCCAGCAGCCGGAGACAGGGGAACACTGAAGCTTTCTTT. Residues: CASSRRQGNTEAFF.

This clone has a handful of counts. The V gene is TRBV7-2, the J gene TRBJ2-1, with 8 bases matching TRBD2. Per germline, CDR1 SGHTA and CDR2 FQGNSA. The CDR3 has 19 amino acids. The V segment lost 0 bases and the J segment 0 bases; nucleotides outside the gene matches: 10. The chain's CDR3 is CASSLAPGGVLSSYNEQFF. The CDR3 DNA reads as TGTGCCAGCAGCTTAGCGCCGGGGGGGGTCCTCAGCTCCTACAATGAGCAGTTCTTC.

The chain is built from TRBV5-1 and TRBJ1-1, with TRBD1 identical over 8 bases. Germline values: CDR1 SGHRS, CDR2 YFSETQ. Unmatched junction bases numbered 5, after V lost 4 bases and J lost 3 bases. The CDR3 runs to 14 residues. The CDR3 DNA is TGCGCCAGCAGCCATCAGGGGGCCCACACTGAAGCTTTCTTT. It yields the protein CASSHQGAHTEAFF.

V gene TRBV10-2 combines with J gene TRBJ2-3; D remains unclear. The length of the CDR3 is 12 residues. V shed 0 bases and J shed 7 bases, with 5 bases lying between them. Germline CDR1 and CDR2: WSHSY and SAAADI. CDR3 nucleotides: TGCGCCAGCAGTGAGTCACGAAATACGCAGTATTTT. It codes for CASSESRNTQYF.

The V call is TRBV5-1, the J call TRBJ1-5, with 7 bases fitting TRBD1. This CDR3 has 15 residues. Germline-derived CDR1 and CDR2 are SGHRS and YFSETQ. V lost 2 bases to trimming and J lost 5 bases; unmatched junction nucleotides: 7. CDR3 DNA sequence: TGCGCCAGCAGCTTATATTCAGGGGGAGATCAGCCCCAGCATTTT. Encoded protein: CASSLYSGGDQPQHF.